These 8 T cell receptor beta chains were sequenced from one sample in a study of cytomegalovirus exposure and HLA in healthy donors. Here immunoSEQ multiplex PCR was the method, and the copy in TCRdb shows in-frame clones only, minus some. The sample includes tens of thousands of clones, 85% to 95% seen only once; the top ten take over 0.65%. The sequenced material came from PBMCs. These receptor sequences come from a man between 18 and 35 years old in good health and CMV-seronegative.

The rearrangement links TRBV4-1 to TRBJ2-1; a weak D match, TRBD1 (6 bases). Per germline, CDR1 MGHRA and CDR2 YSYEKL. The CDR3 consists of 17 residues. Trimming shortened V by 1 base and J by 7 bases, and 20 bases separated the two germline ends. CDR3 bases: TGCGCCAGCAGCCAAGGGCCGGACAGATCAAGAGGGAATGAGCAGTTCTTC. Amino acids: CASSQGPDRSRGNEQFF.

The chain links TRBV5-1 to TRBJ2-5, with a possible D match to TRBD2 (6 bases). Germline lookup yields CDR1 SGHRS and CDR2 YFSETQ. V was shortened by 0 bases and J by 5 bases, with 14 bases between the two germline ends. The CDR3 contains 15 residues. DNA for the CDR3: TGCGCCAGCAGCTTGGCCGGGGTAGCGGTCGAGACCCAGTACTTC. Encoded protein: CASSLAGVAVETQYF.

This chain uses TRBV19 with TRBJ1-1; TRBD1 matches at 8 bases. This CDR3 is built from 13 residues. The junction had 2 bases not matched to a gene; V was cut back by 4 bases and J by 4 bases. CDR1 is LNHDA and CDR2 is SQIVND in the germline V gene (reference sequence). The CDR3 here is CASSRTGRTEAFF. CDR3 in DNA: TGTGCCAGTAGTAGGACAGGGCGCACTGAAGCTTTCTTT.

This clone was detected only a few times. The chain has TRBV6-1 and TRBJ2-7; 9 bases map to TRBD2. The CDR3 spans 15 residues. V shed 4 bases, J shed 0 bases, and the junction held 4 bases outside the gene matches. The germline V gene has CDR1 MNHNS and CDR2 SASEGT. The CDR3 loop is CASSVRLADSYEQYF. CDR3 DNA sequence: TGTGCCAGCAGTGTTCGACTAGCGGACTCCTACGAGCAGTACTTC.

On this clone itself: Other DNA sequences in the sample encode the same CDR3. V and J are TRBV7-9 and TRBJ1-2; D remains ambiguous. The CDR3 is made up of 13 amino acids. Germline values: CDR1 SEHNR, CDR2 FQNEAQ (reference sequence). V shed 1 base and J shed 4 bases, with 7 bases lying between them. The CDR3 nucleotides read TGTGCCAGCAGCTTAGGCCAGATCTATGGCTACACCTTC. It specifies CASSLGQIYGYTF.

This rearrangement joins TRBV7-9 to TRBJ2-3; 14 bases match TRBD2. J was trimmed by 2 bases and V by 8 bases; bases with no gene match: 6. Germline CDR1 SEHNR, CDR2 FQNEAQ (reference sequence). This CDR3 has 16 amino acids. The CDR3 loop is CASASGLAGATDTQYF. The DNA for the CDR3 is TGTGCCAGCGCCTCGGGACTAGCGGGGGCCACAGATACGCAGTATTTT.

The chain recombines TRBV7-2 with TRBJ1-2, with TRBD1 identical over 7 bases. CDR3 size: 14 residues. The germline V gene encodes CDR1 SGHTA and CDR2 FQGNSA. Trimming removed 1 base from V and 6 bases from J; junction bases left unmatched: 5. The CDR3 region has the DNA TGTGCCAGCAGCTTAGATAGGGGGCTAGATGGCTACACCTTC. The encoded protein is CASSLDRGLDGYTF.

The V and J genes are TRBV5-4 and TRBJ2-7, with a weak D call TRBD2 (6 bases). This CDR3 spans 13 amino acids. CDR1 and CDR2 (germline): SGHNT, YYREEE (reference sequence). Between the trimmed V and J ends, which lost 0 bases and 4 bases, there was a span of 8 bases. The CDR3 is CASSLEEGYEQYF. The DNA of the CDR3 is TGTGCCAGCAGCTTGGAGGAGGGATACGAGCAGTACTTC.